The rows below give T cell receptor beta chains drawn from one sample of a study of cytomegalovirus exposure and HLA in healthy donors. This table comes from immunoSEQ multiplex PCR, and its TCRdb copy is limited to in-frame clones, with some not included. The sample has some 220,000 clones, around nine tenths seen once. The sample consisted of PBMCs. The receptors shown here come from a woman aged 18-35 years in good health and CMV-seronegative. Both conserved end residues are part of each CDR3.

length: 12
V: TRBV29-1
J: TRBJ2-7
CDR3: CSVGGGLYEQYF

length: 14
V: TRBV6-1
J: TRBJ1-5
CDR3: CASSQGGYNQPQHF

length: 15
V: TRBV7-9
J: TRBJ2-7
CDR3: CASSLGPDRSYEQYF

length: 15
V: TRBV2
J: TRBJ2-7
CDR3: CASSEFAVWIYEQYF

length: 12
V: TRBV13
J: TRBJ2-7
CDR3: CASSLQGWEQYF

length: 12
V: TRBV19
J: TRBJ1-2
CDR3: CASSPRSYGYTF

length: 11
V: TRBV30
J: TRBJ1-1
CDR3: CAWSQGGEAFF

length: 14
V: TRBV6-5
J: TRBJ2-7
CDR3: CASSYPGTTHEQYF

length: 15
V: TRBV19
J: TRBJ1-2
CDR3: CASSFRASGNYGYTF

length: 12
V: TRBV2
J: TRBJ2-2
CDR3: CARPLESGELFF

length: 15
V: TRBV9
J: TRBJ2-2
CDR3: CASSPRDRASGELFF

length: 11
V: TRBV29-1
J: TRBJ1-1
CDR3: CSGRRNTEAFF

length: 14
V: TRBV4-3
J: TRBJ2-7
CDR3: CASSHTTDSGEQYF

length: 15
V: TRBV6-4
J: TRBJ2-1
CDR3: CASSPSGGSYNEQFF

length: 13
V: TRBV6-5
J: TRBJ1-1
CDR3: CASSISGYTEAFF

length: 15
V: TRBV7-3
J: TRBJ2-7
CDR3: CASSLSRASYQEQYF

length: 18
V: TRBV5-8
J: TRBJ2-5
CDR3: CASSLGTIGGVSMETQYF

length: 10
V: TRBV20-1
J: TRBJ1-1
CDR3: CSERSPEAFF

length: 14
V: TRBV28
J: TRBJ1-4
CDR3: CASSQGRDNEKLFF

length: 15
V: TRBV27
J: TRBJ2-1
CDR3: CASSFWASSYNEQFF

length: 13
V: TRBV14
J: TRBJ1-4
CDR3: CASKGQRNEKLFF

length: 15
V: TRBV4-3
J: TRBJ2-3
CDR3: CASSDSDRGPDTQYF

length: 14
V: TRBV6-1
J: TRBJ2-3
CDR3: CAIHRLAGTDTQYF

length: 16
V: TRBV28
J: TRBJ1-5
CDR3: CASSSPGTGVNQPQHF

length: 17
V: TRBV5-1
J: TRBJ2-3
CDR3: CASSLGPIAGEADTQYF

length: 14
V: TRBV5-1
J: TRBJ2-1
CDR3: CASSSGGFVYEQFF

length: 13
V: TRBV4-3
J: TRBJ2-1
CDR3: CASSQALRDEQFF

length: 16
V: TRBV5-5
J: TRBJ2-2
CDR3: CASSLAGGSFSGELFF

length: 13
V: TRBV7-8
J: TRBJ2-1
CDR3: CASSAGGGNEQFF

length: 17
V: TRBV7-9
J: TRBJ2-3
CDR3: CASSGETSGESTDTQYF

length: 15
V: TRBV6-5
J: TRBJ2-1
CDR3: CASSLDRADGNEQFF